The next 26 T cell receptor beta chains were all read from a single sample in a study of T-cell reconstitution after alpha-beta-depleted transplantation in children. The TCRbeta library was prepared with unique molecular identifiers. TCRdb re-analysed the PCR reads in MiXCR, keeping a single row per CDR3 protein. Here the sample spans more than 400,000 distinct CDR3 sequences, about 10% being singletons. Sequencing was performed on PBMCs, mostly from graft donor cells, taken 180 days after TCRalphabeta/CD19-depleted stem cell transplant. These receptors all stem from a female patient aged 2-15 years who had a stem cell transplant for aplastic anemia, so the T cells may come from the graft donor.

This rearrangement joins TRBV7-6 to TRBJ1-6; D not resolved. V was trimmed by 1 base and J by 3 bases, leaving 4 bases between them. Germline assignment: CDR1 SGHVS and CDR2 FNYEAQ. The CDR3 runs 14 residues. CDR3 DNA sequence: TGTGCCAGCAGCTTAGAGGACTATAATTCACCCCTCCACTTT. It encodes CASSLEDYNSPLHF.

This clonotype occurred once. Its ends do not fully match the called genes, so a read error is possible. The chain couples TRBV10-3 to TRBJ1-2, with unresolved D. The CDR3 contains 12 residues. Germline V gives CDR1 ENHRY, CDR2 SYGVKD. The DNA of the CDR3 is TGTACCATCAGTTTTCGGGTGCGGGACTACACCTTC. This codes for CTISFRVRDYTF.

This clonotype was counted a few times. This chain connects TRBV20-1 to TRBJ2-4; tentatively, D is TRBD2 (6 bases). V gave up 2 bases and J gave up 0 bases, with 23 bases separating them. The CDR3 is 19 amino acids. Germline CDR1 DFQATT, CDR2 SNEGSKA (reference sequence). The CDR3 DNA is TGCAGTGCTAGACTCGTGGAGGGCAGGCCCAACTTAGCCAAAAACATTCAGTACTTC. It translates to CSARLVEGRPNLAKNIQYF.

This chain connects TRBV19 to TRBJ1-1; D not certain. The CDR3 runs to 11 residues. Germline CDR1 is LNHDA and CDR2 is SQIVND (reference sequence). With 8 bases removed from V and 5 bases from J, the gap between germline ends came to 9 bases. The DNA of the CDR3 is TGTGCCAGTCGTTCGAGGACTGAAGCTTTCTTT. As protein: CASRSRTEAFF.

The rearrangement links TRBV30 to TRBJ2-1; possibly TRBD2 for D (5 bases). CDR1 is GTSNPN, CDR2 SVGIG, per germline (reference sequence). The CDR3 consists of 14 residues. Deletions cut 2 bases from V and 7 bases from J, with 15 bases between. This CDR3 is CAWSFGRVRNEQFF. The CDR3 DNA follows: TGTGCCTGGAGTTTCGGGCGGGTCCGTAATGAGCAGTTCTTC. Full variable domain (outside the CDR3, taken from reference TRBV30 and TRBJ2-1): SQTIHQWPATLVQPVGSPLSLECTVEGTSNPNLYWYRQAAGRGLQLLFYSVGIGQISSEVPQNLSASRPQDRQFILSSKKLLLSDSGFYLCAWSFGRVRNEQFFGPGTRLTVL.

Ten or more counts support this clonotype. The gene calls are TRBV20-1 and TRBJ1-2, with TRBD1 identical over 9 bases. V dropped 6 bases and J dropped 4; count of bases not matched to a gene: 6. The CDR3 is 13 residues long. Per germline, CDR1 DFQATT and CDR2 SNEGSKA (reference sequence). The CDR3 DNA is TGCAGTGCCAGGACAGGGGCGTCCTATGGCTACACCTTC. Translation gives CSARTGASYGYTF.

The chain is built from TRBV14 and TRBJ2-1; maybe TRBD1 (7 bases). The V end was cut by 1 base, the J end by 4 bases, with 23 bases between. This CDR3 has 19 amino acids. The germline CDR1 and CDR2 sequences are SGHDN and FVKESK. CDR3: CASSQVLPEMQGGYNEQFF. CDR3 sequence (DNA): TGTGCCAGCAGCCAAGTCCTCCCCGAGATGCAGGGGGGTTACAATGAGCAGTTCTTC.

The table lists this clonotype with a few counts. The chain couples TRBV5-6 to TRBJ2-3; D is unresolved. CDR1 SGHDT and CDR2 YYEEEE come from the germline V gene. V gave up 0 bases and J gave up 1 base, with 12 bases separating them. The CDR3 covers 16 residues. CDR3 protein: CASSLAVEWGTDTQYF. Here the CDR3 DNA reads TGTGCCAGCAGCTTGGCTGTGGAGTGGGGCACAGATACGCAGTATTTT.

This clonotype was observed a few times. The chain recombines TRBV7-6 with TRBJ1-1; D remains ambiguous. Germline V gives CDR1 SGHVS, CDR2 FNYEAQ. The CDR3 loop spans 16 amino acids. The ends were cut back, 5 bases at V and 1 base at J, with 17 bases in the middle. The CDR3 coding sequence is TGTGCCAGCAGCCCTAGGCCCTCCTTTGCGAACACTGAAGCTTTCTTT. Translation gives CASSPRPSFANTEAFF.

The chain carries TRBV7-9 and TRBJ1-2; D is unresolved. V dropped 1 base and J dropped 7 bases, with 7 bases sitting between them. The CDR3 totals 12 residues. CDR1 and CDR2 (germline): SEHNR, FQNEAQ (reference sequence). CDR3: CASSLGDRGYTF. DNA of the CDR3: TGTGCCAGCAGCTTAGGTGACCGTGGCTACACCTTC. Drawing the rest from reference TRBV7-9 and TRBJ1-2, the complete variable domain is DTGVSQNPRHKITKRGQNVTFRCDPISEHNRLYWYRQTLGQGPEFLTYFQNEAQLEKSRLLSDRFSAERPKGSFSTLEIQRTEQGDSAMYLCASSLGDRGYTFGSGTRLTVV.

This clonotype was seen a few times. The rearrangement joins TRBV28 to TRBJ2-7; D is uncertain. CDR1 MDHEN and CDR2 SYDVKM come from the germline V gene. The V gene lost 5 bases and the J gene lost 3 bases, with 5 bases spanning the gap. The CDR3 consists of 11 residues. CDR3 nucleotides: TGTGCCAGCAGTCAATACTACGAGCAGTACTTC. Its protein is CASSQYYEQYF.

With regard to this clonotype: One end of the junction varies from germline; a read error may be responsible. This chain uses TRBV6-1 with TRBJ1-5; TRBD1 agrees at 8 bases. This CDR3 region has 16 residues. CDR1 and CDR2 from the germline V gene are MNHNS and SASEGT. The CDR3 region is CASSQRTGNSTQPQHF. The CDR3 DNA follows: TGTGCCAGCAGTCAAAGGACAGGGAATAGCACTCAGCCCCAGCATTTT.

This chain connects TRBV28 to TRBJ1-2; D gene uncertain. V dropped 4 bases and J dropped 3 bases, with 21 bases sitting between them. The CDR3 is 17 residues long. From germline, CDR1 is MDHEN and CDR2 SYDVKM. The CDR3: CASSSRSGRDSYYGYTF. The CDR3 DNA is TGTGCCAGCAGTTCTAGGTCTGGGAGGGATTCTTACTATGGCTACACCTTC.

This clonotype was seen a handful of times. CDR3: CASSSHRRDEQYF. Here the CDR3 DNA reads TGTGCCAGCAGTTCCCATCGAAGGGACGAGCAGTACTTC. The gene calls are TRBV6-6 and TRBJ2-7, with D uncertain. Germline assignment: CDR1 MNHNY and CDR2 SVGAGI (reference sequence). This CDR3 comprises 13 residues. The V end lost 4 bases, the J end lost 5 bases, and 12 bases lay between the germline ends.

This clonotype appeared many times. The CDR3 nucleotides are TGCGCCAGCAGCACCAGAAGGGGAGCCCCCTACAATGAGCAGTTCTTC. Encoded protein: CASSTRRGAPYNEQFF. This chain joins TRBV5-1 and TRBJ2-1; possibly TRBD1 or TRBD2 for D (5 bases each). CDR3 length equals 16 residues. The germline V gene has CDR1 SGHRS and CDR2 YFSETQ. Trimming took off 4 bases at V and 2 bases at J, with 16 bases between the two ends.

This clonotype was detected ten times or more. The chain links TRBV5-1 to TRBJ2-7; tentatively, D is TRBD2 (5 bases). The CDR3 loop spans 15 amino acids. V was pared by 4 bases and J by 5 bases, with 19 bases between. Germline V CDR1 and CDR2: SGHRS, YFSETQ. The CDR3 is CASSLTVERTHEQYF. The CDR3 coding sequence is TGCGCCAGCAGCCTTACCGTCGAGAGGACTCACGAGCAGTACTTC.

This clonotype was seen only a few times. This CDR3 is CSVGTSVRRRNEQFF. CDR3 coding DNA: TGCAGCGTTGGTACTAGTGTCCGGAGACGCAATGAGCAGTTCTTC. The chain uses TRBV29-1 and TRBJ2-1; possible D gene TRBD2, 5 bases. The CDR3 sequence is 15 residues long. The germline gives CDR1 SQVTM, CDR2 ANQGSEA. V was clipped by 4 bases and J by 6 bases, with 19 bases between them.

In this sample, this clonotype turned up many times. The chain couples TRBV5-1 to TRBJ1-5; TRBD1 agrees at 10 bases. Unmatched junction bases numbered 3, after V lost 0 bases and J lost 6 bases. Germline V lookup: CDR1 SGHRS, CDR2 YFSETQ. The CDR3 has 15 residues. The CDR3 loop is CASSLGDRGSQPQHF. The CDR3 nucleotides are TGCGCCAGCAGCTTGGGGGACAGGGGCAGTCAGCCCCAGCATTTT.

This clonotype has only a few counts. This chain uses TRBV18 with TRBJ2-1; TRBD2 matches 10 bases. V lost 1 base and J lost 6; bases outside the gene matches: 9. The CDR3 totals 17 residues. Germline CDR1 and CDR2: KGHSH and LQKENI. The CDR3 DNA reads TGTGCCAGCTCACCACTCGAGGCTAGCGGGGGAGGCAATGAGCAGTTCTTC. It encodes CASSPLEASGGGNEQFF.

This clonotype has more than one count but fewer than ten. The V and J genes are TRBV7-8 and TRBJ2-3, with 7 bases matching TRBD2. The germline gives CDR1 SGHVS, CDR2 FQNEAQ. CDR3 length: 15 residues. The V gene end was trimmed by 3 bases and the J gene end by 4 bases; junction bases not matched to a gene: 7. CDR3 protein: CASSFQREVSDTQYF. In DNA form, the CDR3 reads TGTGCCAGCAGCTTCCAGCGGGAAGTATCAGATACGCAGTATTTT.

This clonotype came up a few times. For the CDR3, the DNA is TGTGCCAGCTCACCAAACGGCGGGTCCTCCTACGAGCAGTACTTC. This sequence encodes CASSPNGGSSYEQYF. J is TRBJ2-7 and V is TRBV18; possibly TRBD2 for D (5 bases). Looked up from germline, CDR1 is KGHSH and CDR2 is LQKENI. V gave up 2 bases and J gave up 0 bases, with 11 bases separating them. The CDR3 has 15 residues.

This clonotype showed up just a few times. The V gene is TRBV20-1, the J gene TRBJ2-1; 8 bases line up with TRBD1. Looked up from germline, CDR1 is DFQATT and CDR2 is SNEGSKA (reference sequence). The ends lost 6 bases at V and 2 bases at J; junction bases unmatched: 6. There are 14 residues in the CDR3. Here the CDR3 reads CSALTGVTYNEQFF. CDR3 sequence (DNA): TGCAGTGCCCTGACAGGGGTAACCTACAATGAGCAGTTCTTC.

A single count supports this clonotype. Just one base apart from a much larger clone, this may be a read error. CDR3 residues: CCAILAPGGIVDTQYF. The CDR3 region has the DNA TGCTGTGCTATTTTGGCCCCAGGGGGCATAGTAGATACGCAGTATTTT. The gene calls are TRBV20-1 and TRBJ2-3, with 8 bases fitting TRBD1. The CDR3 spans 16 residues. Germline V gene data show CDR1 as DFQATT and CDR2 as SNEGSKA (reference sequence).

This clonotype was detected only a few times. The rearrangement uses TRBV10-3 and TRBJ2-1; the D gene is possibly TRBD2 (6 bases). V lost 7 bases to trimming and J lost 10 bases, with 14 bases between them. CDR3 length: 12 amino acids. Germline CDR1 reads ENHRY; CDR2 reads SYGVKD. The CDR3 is CAINGGTREQFF. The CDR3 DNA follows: TGTGCCATCAATGGCGGGACGAGGGAGCAGTTCTTC.

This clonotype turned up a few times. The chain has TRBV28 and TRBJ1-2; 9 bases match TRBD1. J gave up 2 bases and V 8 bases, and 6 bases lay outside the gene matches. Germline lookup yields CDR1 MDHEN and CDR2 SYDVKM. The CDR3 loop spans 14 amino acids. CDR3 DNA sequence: TGTGCCAGCCGCTTACAGGGGGCGAACTATGGCTACACCTTC. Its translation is CASRLQGANYGYTF.

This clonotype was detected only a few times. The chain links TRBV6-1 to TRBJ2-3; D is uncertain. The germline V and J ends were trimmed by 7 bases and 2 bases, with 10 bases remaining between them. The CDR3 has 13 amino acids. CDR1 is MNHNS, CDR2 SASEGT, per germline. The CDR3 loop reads CASTNRDTDTQYF. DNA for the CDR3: TGTGCCAGCACCAACCGCGACACAGATACGCAGTATTTT.